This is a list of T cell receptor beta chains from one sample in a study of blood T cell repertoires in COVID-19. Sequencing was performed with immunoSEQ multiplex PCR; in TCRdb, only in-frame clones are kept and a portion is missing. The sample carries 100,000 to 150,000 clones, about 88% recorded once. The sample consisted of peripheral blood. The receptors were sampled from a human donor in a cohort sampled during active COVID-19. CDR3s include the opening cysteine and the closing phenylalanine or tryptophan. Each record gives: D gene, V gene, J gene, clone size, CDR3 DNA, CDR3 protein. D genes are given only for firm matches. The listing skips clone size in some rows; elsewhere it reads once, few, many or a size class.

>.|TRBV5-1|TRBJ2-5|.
TGCGCCAGCAGCTTGTGGGGAGGAGAGACCCAGTACTTC
CASSLWGGETQYF
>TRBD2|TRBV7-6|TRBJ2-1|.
TGTGCCAGCAAGACTCTAGCGGGATCCTCCTGGAATGAGCAGTTCTTC
CASKTLAGSSWNEQFF
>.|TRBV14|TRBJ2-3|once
TGTGCCAGCAGCCAAGTCCGCTTTGCGGGGCCTAGCACAGATACGCAGTATTTT
CASSQVRFAGPSTDTQYF
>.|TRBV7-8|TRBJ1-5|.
TGTGCCAGCAGCTTAGTGGGGAGGCATCAGCCCCAGCATTTT
CASSLVGRHQPQHF
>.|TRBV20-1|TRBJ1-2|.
TGCAGTGCAACGGGGGTGGGCGGCTACACCTTC
CSATGVGGYTF
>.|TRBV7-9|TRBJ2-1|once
TGTGCCAGCGTGCGGGACGCGTTCGGCAATGAGCAGTTCTTC
CASVRDAFGNEQFF
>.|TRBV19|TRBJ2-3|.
TGTGCCAGTAGCCAATGGAGTCGCACAGATACGCAGTATTTT
CASSQWSRTDTQYF
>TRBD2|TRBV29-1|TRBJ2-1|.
TGCAGCGTTGGCCCTCGCGGGACTAGCGGGAGCTCCTACAATGAGCAGTTCTTC
CSVGPRGTSGSSYNEQFF
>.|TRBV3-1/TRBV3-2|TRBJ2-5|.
TGTGCCAGCACTCGTCGAGGGCCTGAAGAGACCCAGTACTTC
CASTRRGPEETQYF
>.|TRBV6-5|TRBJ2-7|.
TGTGCCAGCAGTTACTCGGTTCGGGGGAGGGAGCAGTACTTC
CASSYSVRGREQYF
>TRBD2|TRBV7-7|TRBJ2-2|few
TGTGCTAGCAGCTTGGGACTAGCGGGGGCCGACACCGGGGAGCTGTTTTTT
CASSLGLAGADTGELFF
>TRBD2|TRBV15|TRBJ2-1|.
TGTGCCACCAGCAGAGGATTAGCGGGAGGGCCATCCTACAATGAGCAGTTCTTC
CATSRGLAGGPSYNEQFF
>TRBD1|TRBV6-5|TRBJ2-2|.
TGTGCCAGCAGTTTCCGGACAGGGGGTAGTAACGGGGAGCTGTTTTTT
CASSFRTGGSNGELFF
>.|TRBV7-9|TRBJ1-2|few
TGTGCCAGCAGCTTCGGTAGTACCGGAGGTGTCTATGGCTACACCTTC
CASSFGSTGGVYGYTF
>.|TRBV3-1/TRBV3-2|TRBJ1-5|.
TGTGCCAGCAGCCAAGGGACGGGAAATCAGCCCCAGCATTTT
CASSQGTGNQPQHF